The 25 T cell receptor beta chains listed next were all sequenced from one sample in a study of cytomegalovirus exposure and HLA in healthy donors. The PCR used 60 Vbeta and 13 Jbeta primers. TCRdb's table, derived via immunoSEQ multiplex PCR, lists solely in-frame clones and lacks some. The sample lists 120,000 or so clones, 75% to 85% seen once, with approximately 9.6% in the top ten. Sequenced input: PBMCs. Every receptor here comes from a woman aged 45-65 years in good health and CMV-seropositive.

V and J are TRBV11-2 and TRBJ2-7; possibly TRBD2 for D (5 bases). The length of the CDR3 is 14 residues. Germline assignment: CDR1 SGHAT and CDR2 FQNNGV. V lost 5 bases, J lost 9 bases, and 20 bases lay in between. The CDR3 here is CASSPRAGPLGQYF. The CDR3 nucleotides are TGTGCCAGCAGCCCGAGGGCAGGCCCCTTGGGGCAGTACTTC.

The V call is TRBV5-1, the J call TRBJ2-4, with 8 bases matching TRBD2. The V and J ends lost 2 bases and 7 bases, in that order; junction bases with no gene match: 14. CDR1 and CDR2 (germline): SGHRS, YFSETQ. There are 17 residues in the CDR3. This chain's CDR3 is CASSFQSSGGAGNIQYF. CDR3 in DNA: TGCGCCAGCAGCTTCCAGTCCTCGGGAGGGGCGGGGAACATTCAGTACTTC.

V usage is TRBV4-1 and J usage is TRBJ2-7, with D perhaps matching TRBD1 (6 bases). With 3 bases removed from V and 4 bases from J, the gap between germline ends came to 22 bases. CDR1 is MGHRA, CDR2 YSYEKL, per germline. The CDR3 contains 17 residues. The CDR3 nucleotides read TGCGCCAGCAGCCATAAAACCGGACAGCGCAACCTATACGAGCAGTACTTC. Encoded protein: CASSHKTGQRNLYEQYF.

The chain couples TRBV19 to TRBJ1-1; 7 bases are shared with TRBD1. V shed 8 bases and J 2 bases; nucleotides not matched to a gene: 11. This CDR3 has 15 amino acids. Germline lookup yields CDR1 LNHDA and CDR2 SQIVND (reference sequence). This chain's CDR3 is CASLSKTGVNTEAFF. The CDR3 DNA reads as TGTGCCAGTCTCTCCAAAACAGGGGTCAACACTGAAGCTTTCTTT.

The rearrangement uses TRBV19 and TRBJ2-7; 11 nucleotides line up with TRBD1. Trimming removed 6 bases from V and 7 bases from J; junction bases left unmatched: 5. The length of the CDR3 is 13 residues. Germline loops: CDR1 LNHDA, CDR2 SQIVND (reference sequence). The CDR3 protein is CASSLGTGGEQYF. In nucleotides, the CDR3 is TGTGCCAGTAGCCTCGGGACAGGGGGAGAGCAGTACTTC. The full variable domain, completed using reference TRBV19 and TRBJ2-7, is DGGITQSPKYLFRKEGQNVTLSCEQNLNHDAMYWYRQDPGQGLRLIYYSQIVNDFQKGDIAEGYSVSREKKESFPLTVTSAQKNPTAFYLCASSLGTGGEQYFGPGTRLTVT.

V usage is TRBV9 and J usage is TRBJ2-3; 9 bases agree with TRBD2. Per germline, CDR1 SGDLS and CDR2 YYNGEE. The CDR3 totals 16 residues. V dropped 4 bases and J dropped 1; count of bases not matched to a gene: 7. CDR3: CASSPLAGRGTDTQYF. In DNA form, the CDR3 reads TGTGCCAGCAGCCCCCTAGCGGGACGGGGCACAGATACGCAGTATTTT.

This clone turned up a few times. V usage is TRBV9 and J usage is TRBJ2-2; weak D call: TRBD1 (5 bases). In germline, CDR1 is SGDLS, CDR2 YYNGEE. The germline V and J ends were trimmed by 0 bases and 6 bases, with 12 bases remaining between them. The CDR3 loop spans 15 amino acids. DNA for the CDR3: TGTGCCAGCAGCGTAGTCCCAGGGTACGCCGGGGAGCTGTTTTTT. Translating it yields CASSVVPGYAGELFF.

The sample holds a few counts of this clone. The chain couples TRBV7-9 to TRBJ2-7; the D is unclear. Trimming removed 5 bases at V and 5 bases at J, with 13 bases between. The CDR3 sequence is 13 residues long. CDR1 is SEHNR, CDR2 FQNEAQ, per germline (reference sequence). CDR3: CASSTPTVDEQYF. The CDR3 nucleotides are TGTGCCAGCAGCACGCCAACAGTCGACGAGCAGTACTTC.

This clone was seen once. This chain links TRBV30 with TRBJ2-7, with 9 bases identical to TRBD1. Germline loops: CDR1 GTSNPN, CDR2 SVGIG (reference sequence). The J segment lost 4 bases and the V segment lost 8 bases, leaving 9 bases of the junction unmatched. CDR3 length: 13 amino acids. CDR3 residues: CAESQGAGYEQYF. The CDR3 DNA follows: TGTGCCGAGTCACAGGGGGCAGGATACGAGCAGTACTTC.

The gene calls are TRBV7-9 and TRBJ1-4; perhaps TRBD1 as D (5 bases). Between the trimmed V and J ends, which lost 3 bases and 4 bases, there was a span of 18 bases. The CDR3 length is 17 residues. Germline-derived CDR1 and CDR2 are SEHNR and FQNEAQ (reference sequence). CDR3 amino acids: CASSFIGRGDGNEKLFF. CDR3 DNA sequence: TGTGCCAGCAGCTTCATAGGGCGGGGCGACGGTAATGAAAAACTGTTTTTT.

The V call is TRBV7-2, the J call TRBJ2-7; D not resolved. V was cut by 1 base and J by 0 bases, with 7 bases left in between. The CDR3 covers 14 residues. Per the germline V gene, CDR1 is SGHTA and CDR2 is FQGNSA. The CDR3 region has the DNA TGTGCCAGCAGCTTAGTCTTTCCCTCCTACGAGCAGTACTTC. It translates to CASSLVFPSYEQYF.

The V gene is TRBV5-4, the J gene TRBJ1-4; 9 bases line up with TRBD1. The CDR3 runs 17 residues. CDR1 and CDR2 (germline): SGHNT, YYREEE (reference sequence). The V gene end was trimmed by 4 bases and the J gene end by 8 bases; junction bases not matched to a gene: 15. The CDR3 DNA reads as TGTGCCAGCAGCCTAGGGACAGGGACCCGTTTCGGGGAAAAACTGTTTTTT. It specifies CASSLGTGTRFGEKLFF.

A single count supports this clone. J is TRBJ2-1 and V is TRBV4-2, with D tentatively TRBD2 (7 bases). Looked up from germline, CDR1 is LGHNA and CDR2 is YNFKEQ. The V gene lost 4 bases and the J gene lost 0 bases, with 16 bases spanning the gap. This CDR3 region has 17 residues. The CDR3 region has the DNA TGTGCCAGCAGCCTCGGGGGGCATCCGAGCTCCTACAATGAGCAGTTCTTC. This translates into CASSLGGHPSSYNEQFF.

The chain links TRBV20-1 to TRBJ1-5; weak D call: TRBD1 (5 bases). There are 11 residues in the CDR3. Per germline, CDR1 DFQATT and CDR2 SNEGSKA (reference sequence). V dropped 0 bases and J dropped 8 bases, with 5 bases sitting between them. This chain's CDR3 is CSAREDKPQHF. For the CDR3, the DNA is TGCAGTGCTAGAGAGGACAAGCCCCAGCATTTT.

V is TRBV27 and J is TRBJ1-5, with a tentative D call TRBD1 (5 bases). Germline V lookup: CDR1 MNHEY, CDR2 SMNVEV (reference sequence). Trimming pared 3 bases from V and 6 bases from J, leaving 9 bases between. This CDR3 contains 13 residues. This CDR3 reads CASSFDRLQPQHF. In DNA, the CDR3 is TGTGCCAGCAGTTTCGACAGACTTCAGCCCCAGCATTTT.

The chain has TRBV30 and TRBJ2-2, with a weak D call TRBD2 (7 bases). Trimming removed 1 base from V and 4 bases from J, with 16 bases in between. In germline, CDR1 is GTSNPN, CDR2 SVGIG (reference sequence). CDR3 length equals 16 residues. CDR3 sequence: CAWSEGGGTATGELFF. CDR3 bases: TGTGCCTGGAGTGAGGGAGGGGGAACCGCCACCGGGGAGCTGTTTTTT.

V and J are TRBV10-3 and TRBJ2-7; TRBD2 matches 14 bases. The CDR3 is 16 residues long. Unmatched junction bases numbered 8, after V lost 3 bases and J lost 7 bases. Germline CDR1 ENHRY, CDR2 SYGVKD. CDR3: CAISDIGLAGGIEQYF. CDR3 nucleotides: TGTGCCATCAGTGATATCGGACTAGCGGGAGGTATAGAGCAGTACTTC.

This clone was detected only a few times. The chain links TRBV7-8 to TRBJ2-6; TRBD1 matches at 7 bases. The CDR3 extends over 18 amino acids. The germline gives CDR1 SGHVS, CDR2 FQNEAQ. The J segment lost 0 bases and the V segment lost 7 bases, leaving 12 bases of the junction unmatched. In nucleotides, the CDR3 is TGTGCCAGCACCCATTTCCCGGGACAGAGCTCTGGGGCCAACGTCCTGACTTTC. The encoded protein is CASTHFPGQSSGANVLTF.

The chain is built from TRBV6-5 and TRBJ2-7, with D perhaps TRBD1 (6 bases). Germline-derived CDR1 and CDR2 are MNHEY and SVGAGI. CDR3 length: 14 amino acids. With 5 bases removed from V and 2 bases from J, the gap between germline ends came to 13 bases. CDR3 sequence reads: CASSRQVGAYEQYF. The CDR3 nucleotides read TGTGCCAGCAGTCGACAGGTGGGGGCCTACGAGCAGTACTTC.

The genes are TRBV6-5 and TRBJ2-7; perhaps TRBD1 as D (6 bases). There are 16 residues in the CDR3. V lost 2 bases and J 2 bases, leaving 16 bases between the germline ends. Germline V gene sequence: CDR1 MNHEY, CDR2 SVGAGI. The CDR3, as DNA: TGTGCCAGCAGTTACCAGACAGGTAACATTCCCTACGAGCAGTACTTC. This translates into CASSYQTGNIPYEQYF.

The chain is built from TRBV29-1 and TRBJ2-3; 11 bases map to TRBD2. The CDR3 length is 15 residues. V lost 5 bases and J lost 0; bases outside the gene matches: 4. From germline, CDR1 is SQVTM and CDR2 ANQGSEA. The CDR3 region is CSVKGLAESTDTQYF. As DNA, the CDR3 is TGCAGCGTTAAGGGACTAGCGGAAAGCACAGATACGCAGTATTTT.

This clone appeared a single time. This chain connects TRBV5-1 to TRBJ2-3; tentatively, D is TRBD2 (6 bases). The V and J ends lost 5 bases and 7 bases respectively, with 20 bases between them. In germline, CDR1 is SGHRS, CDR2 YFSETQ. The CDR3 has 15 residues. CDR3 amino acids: CASRIWRAGPYTQYF. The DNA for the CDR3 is TGCGCCAGCAGAATTTGGAGGGCGGGTCCCTATACGCAGTATTTT.

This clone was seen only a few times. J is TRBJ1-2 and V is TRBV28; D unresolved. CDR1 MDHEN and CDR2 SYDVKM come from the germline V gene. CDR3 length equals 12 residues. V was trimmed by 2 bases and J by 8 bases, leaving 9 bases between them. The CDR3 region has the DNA TGTGCCAGCAGTTTACGCGTCCCGGGCTACACCTTC. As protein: CASSLRVPGYTF.

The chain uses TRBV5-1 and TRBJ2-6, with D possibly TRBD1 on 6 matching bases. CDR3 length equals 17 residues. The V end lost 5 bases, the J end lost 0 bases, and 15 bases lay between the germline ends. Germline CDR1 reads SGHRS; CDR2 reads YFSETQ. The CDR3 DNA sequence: TGCGCCAGCAGATCGAACAGGGCCGGCTCTGGGGCCAACGTCCTGACTTTC. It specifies CASRSNRAGSGANVLTF.

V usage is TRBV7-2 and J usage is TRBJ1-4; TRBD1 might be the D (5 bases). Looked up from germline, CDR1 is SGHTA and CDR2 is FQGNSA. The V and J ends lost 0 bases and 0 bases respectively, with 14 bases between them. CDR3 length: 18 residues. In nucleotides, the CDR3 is TGTGCCAGCAGCTTAGCGGGTTTCGGAGGGGCAACTAATGAAAAACTGTTTTTT. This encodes CASSLAGFGGATNEKLFF.